The 18 T cell receptor beta chains below were found in one sample sequenced in a study of PD-L1 blockade in urothelial cancer (TCRdb year 2017). The time point label here, explained by the study, means: pretreatment peripheral blood. The library was prepared using the immunoSEQ multiplex PCR assay. TCRdb holds this immuneACCESS table with in-frame rearrangements only. Some clones are missing; in checked studies, unresolved V genes explain under half, and the rest has no known cause. A total of 40,000 or so clones appear in this sample, about four fifths of them only once. The ten largest clones take up 6.5% to 8.5% of the sample. Sequences were derived from PBMCs, sampled around atezolizumab (anti-PD-L1) treatment. The origin of the receptors is a man aged 55 to 70 with urothelial cancer.

The V and J genes are TRBV10-1 and TRBJ2-3; TRBD1 aligns across 9 bases. The CDR3 runs to 16 residues. With 0 bases clipped from V and 6 bases from J, the junction kept 7 bases outside the gene matches. Germline CDR1 is WNHNN and CDR2 is SYGVQD (reference sequence). The CDR3 DNA is TGCGCCAGCAGTGAGTCGAGGGGGACAGGGAGGGATACGCAGTATTTT. Translating gives CASSESRGTGRDTQYF.

The chain has TRBV5-4 and TRBJ2-3; weak D call: TRBD2 (6 bases). Trimming left V 0 bases short and J 0 bases short, with 11 bases between. CDR3 length: 16 residues. Germline V CDR1 and CDR2: SGHNT, YYREEE (reference sequence). Written as DNA, the CDR3 is TGTGCCAGCAGCTTGGGGGGGGATACTAGCACAGATACGCAGTATTTT. It encodes CASSLGGDTSTDTQYF.

This clone has a single count. The DNA of the CDR3 is TGCGCCAGCAGCTTGGGACAGGGGTACTATGGCTACACCTTC. Its protein is CASSLGQGYYGYTF. The chain combines TRBV5-1 with TRBJ1-2; TRBD1 matches at 8 bases. The CDR3 is 14 amino acids. J gave up 3 bases and V 0 bases, and 1 base lay outside the gene matches. The germline V gene encodes CDR1 SGHRS and CDR2 YFSETQ.

The V and J genes are TRBV19 and TRBJ1-2, with 8 bases that match TRBD1. There are 15 residues in the CDR3. The V and J ends lost 6 bases and 7 bases, in that order; junction bases with no gene match: 13. CDR1 is LNHDA and CDR2 is SQIVND in the germline V gene (reference sequence). The CDR3 reads CASRFGTGPRSGYTF. In DNA, the CDR3 is TGTGCCAGTAGGTTTGGGACAGGCCCCAGGAGTGGCTACACCTTC.

V is TRBV14 and J is TRBJ1-6, with D possibly matching TRBD1 (5 bases). The germline V gene encodes CDR1 SGHDN and CDR2 FVKESK. This CDR3 comprises 17 residues. The V end was cut by 0 bases, the J end by 2 bases, with 11 bases between. CDR3 coding DNA: TGTGCCAGCAGCCAAGAATTTTGGACACCCTATAATTCACCCCTCCACTTT. Translated: CASSQEFWTPYNSPLHF.

CDR3 amino acids: CASSLAQETQYF. The CDR3 DNA is TGTGCCAGCAGTTTAGCCCAGGAGACCCAGTACTTC. V gene TRBV28 combines with J gene TRBJ2-5; D remains ambiguous. CDR3 length equals 12 residues. V lost 2 bases and J 5 bases, leaving 6 bases between the germline ends. CDR1 is MDHEN, CDR2 SYDVKM, per germline.

The CDR3 region has the DNA TGTGCCAGCAGCGTAGGCCCCGGACAGGGGAATGAGCAGTTCTTC. It codes for CASSVGPGQGNEQFF. This chain connects TRBV9 to TRBJ2-1, with 9 bases aligning to TRBD1. Trimming took 0 bases from V and 7 from J; bases not matched to a gene: 5. Germline V CDR1 and CDR2: SGDLS, YYNGEE. CDR3 size: 15 residues.

The chain employs TRBV28 and TRBJ1-6; TRBD1 matches at 7 bases. Unmatched junction bases numbered 19, after V lost 4 bases and J lost 7 bases. The CDR3 has 19 amino acids. The germline CDR1 and CDR2 sequences are MDHEN and SYDVKM. CDR3 in DNA: TGTGCCAGCAGTTCAACCCGGGGACAGTTCCTAGCCGTAAATTCACCCCTCCACTTT. Translated, it gives CASSSTRGQFLAVNSPLHF.

J is TRBJ1-4 and V is TRBV9, with D unresolved. V was trimmed by 4 bases and J by 0 bases, leaving 10 bases between them. The CDR3 has 15 residues. Germline assignment: CDR1 SGDLS and CDR2 YYNGEE. The CDR3 DNA follows: TGTGCCAGCAGCCCGGGGATCGCAACTAATGAAAAACTGTTTTTT. Residues: CASSPGIATNEKLFF. The full variable domain, with the rest looked up from reference TRBV9 and TRBJ1-4, is DSGVTQTPKHLITATGQRVTLRCSPRSGDLSVYWYQQSLDQGLQFLIQYYNGEERAKGNILERFSAQQFPDLHSELNLSSLELGDSALYFCASSPGIATNEKLFFGSGTQLSVL.

V gene TRBV7-3 combines with J gene TRBJ2-7; 7 bases map to TRBD1. The CDR3 spans 16 residues. The J segment lost 4 bases and the V segment lost 3 bases, leaving 12 bases of the junction unmatched. Germline CDR1 SGHTA, CDR2 FQGTGA. CDR3: CASSLTPRTGLYEQYF. The CDR3 nucleotides read TGTGCCAGCAGCTTGACCCCAAGGACAGGTCTGTACGAGCAGTACTTC.

The DNA of the CDR3 is TGCGCCAGCAGCCCAGCTAGCGGGGGTTTCAATGAGCAGTTCTTC. This codes for CASSPASGGFNEQFF. The rearrangement uses TRBV5-1 and TRBJ2-1, with TRBD2 matching over 10 bases. Germline trimming cut 4 bases from V and 6 bases from J; bases unmatched to any gene: 7. This CDR3 comprises 15 residues. Germline V gives CDR1 SGHRS, CDR2 YFSETQ.

The genes are TRBV29-1 and TRBJ2-3; tentative D call: TRBD1 (5 bases). In germline, CDR1 is SQVTM, CDR2 ANQGSEA. Trimming cost V 7 bases and J 6 bases, with 8 bases left between them. The CDR3 is 10 residues long. CDR3 bases: TGCAGCGCTGGACACGATACGCAGTATTTT. As protein: CSAGHDTQYF.

The chain employs TRBV7-2 and TRBJ1-6; no definite D call. Germline lookup yields CDR1 SGHTA and CDR2 FQGNSA. The CDR3 contains 12 residues. Trimming stripped 5 bases from V and 9 bases from J, with 8 bases between. CDR3 bases: TGTGCCAGCAGCCAACAGTTTTCACCCCTCCACTTT. Its protein is CASSQQFSPLHF.

The rearrangement links TRBV6-1 to TRBJ1-5; 10 bases map to TRBD1. The CDR3 is 16 residues long. J gave up 3 bases and V 4 bases, and 6 bases lay outside the gene matches. The germline V gene encodes CDR1 MNHNS and CDR2 SASEGT. The CDR3 DNA is TGTGCCAGCAGTGGCAGGACAGGGGGTCCCAATCAGCCCCAGCATTTT. The encoded protein is CASSGRTGGPNQPQHF.

The CDR3 here is CASRGVRNSPLHF. As DNA, the CDR3 is TGTGCCAGCAGAGGGGTCCGTAATTCACCCCTCCACTTT. This chain joins TRBV2 and TRBJ1-6, with a tentative D call TRBD1 (5 bases). The germline V gene has CDR1 SNHLY and CDR2 FYNNEI. The CDR3 runs to 13 residues. Trimming took off 6 bases at V and 6 bases at J, with 9 bases between the two ends. The whole variable domain, filled in from reference TRBV2 and TRBJ1-6, reads EPEVTQTPSHQVTQMGQEVILRCVPISNHLYFYWYRQILGQKVEFLVSFYNNEISEKSEIFDDQFSVERPDGSNFTLKIRSTKLEDSAMYFCASRGVRNSPLHFGNGTRLTVT.

The genes are TRBV10-2 and TRBJ2-7; TRBD1 aligns across 9 bases. The V segment lost 4 bases and the J segment 4 bases; nucleotides outside the gene matches: 8. Germline loops: CDR1 WSHSY, CDR2 SAAADI. The CDR3 loop spans 15 amino acids. The CDR3 region is CASSARQGGVYEQYF. The CDR3 nucleotides are TGCGCCAGCAGTGCGCGACAGGGGGGGGTATACGAGCAGTACTTC.

Details on this clone: This specimen includes other DNA sequences encoding the same CDR3. The chain is built from TRBV5-1 and TRBJ2-2, with D possibly being TRBD2 (6 bases). V dropped 0 bases and J dropped 6 bases, with 9 bases sitting between them. CDR1 and CDR2 from the germline V gene are SGHRS and YFSETQ. This CDR3 is 14 amino acids long. The CDR3 coding sequence is TGCGCCAGCAGCTTGGCCTCGGGGGCCGGGGAGCTGTTTTTT. It translates to CASSLASGAGELFF. The entire variable domain, with the rest obtained from reference TRBV5-1 and TRBJ2-2, is as follows: KAGVTQTPRYLIKTRGQQVTLSCSPISGHRSVSWYQQTPGQGLQFLFEYFSETQRNKGNFPGRFSGRQFSNSRSEMNVSTLELGDSALYLCASSLASGAGELFFGEGSRLTVL.

This chain uses TRBV7-2 with TRBJ1-1, with TRBD1 as a possible D gene (6 bases). Trimming shortened V by 5 bases and J by 4 bases, and 17 bases separated the two germline ends. The CDR3 runs to 15 residues. Germline CDR1 SGHTA, CDR2 FQGNSA. The CDR3 bases are TGTGCCAGCAGCCCGTCCTTGGGACAAAGCACTGAAGCTTTCTTT. Translation gives CASSPSLGQSTEAFF.